Below, 27 T cell receptor beta chains from the same sample are listed, as sequenced in a study of blood T cell repertoires in COVID-19. The data were produced by immunoSEQ multiplex PCR, yet TCRdb's version contains in-frame clones alone and is incomplete. Of about 20,000 clones listed, approximately 90% are singletons. The specimen was peripheral blood. These TCRs come from a human donor with active COVID-19. The donor label of this sample is uncertain.

This clone has more than one count but fewer than ten. This sequence joins TRBV11-3 and TRBJ2-5, with TRBD1 matching over 8 bases. The CDR3 covers 15 residues. Germline loops: CDR1 SGHNT, CDR2 YENEEA. V dropped 1 base and J dropped 1; count of bases not matched to a gene: 2. In nucleotides, the CDR3 is TGTGCCAGCAGCTTAGTTACAGGGGGCCAAGAGACCCAGTACTTC. It is translated as CASSLVTGGQETQYF.

The CDR3 nucleotides are TGTGCCATCAGTGAAACGGGACAGATAGCCAAAAACATTCAGTACTTC. Translation: CAISETGQIAKNIQYF. This chain uses TRBV10-3 with TRBJ2-4; 7 nucleotides line up with TRBD1. The length of the CDR3 is 16 residues. Germline CDR1 and CDR2: ENHRY and SYGVKD. V lost 3 bases to trimming and J lost 0 bases; unmatched junction nucleotides: 5.

The chain has TRBV29-1 and TRBJ1-5; D might be TRBD1 (5 bases). V was pared by 7 bases and J by 6 bases, with 10 bases between. Looked up from germline, CDR1 is SQVTM and CDR2 is ANQGSEA. This CDR3 has 11 residues. The CDR3 loop is CSAGVGQPQHF. The DNA of the CDR3 is TGCAGCGCGGGGGTCGGTCAGCCCCAGCATTTT.

The V and J genes are TRBV14 and TRBJ2-2; TRBD2 matches 7 bases. CDR3 length equals 16 residues. The ends lost 2 bases at V and 0 bases at J; junction bases unmatched: 3. Germline CDR1 and CDR2: SGHDN and FVKESK. The CDR3 protein is CASSQRRGANTGELFF. The CDR3 DNA follows: TGTGCCAGCAGCCAAAGACGGGGGGCGAACACCGGGGAGCTGTTTTTT. The complete variable domain, with remaining parts taken from reference TRBV14 and TRBJ2-2, reads EAGVTQFPSHSVIEKGQTVTLRCDPISGHDNLYWYRRVMGKEIKFLLHFVKESKQDESGMPNNRFLAERTGGTYSTLKVQPAELEDSGVYFCASSQRRGANTGELFFGEGSRLTVL.

V and J are TRBV6-5 and TRBJ1-5, with 9 bases fitting TRBD1. There are 16 residues in the CDR3. Germline values: CDR1 MNHEY, CDR2 SVGAGI. V gave up 4 bases and J gave up 3 bases; unmatched junction bases: 7. CDR3 sequence reads: CASSFLTGGHNQPQHF. The CDR3 DNA reads TGTGCCAGCAGTTTCCTCACAGGGGGCCACAATCAGCCCCAGCATTTT.

This chain joins TRBV6-5 and TRBJ2-1; D unresolved. V lost 11 bases and J lost 4, with 12 bases in between. CDR1 and CDR2 (germline): MNHEY, SVGAGI. The CDR3 is made up of 12 amino acids. The CDR3 nucleotides are TGTGCCGCACGTAGCCGGTACAATGAGCAGTTCTTC. Translated: CAARSRYNEQFF.

This sequence joins TRBV21-1 and TRBJ2-1; TRBD2, the D gene given by the table, was not confirmed from the DNA. TRBV21-1 counts as a pseudogene. CDR3 length equals 17 residues. The CDR3: CASSTPDGRVSYNEQFF. CDR3 DNA sequence: TGTGCCAGCAGCACCCCGGACGGGAGGGTCTCCTACAATGAGCAGTTCTTC.

This clone was observed a few times. The genes are TRBV11-3 and TRBJ2-5; 9 positions agree with TRBD2. The V segment lost 5 bases and the J segment 3 bases; nucleotides outside the gene matches: 4. The germline V gene encodes CDR1 SGHNT and CDR2 YENEEA. The CDR3 runs 14 residues. DNA for the CDR3: TGTGCCAGCAGCGAACTAGCGGGTAAAGAGACCCAGTACTTC. This sequence encodes CASSELAGKETQYF.

The genes are TRBV20-1 and TRBJ2-4, with unresolved D. Germline values: CDR1 DFQATT, CDR2 SNEGSKA (reference sequence). Trimming shortened V by 3 bases and J by 2 bases, and 8 bases separated the two germline ends. The CDR3 totals 13 residues. CDR3 coding DNA: TGCAGTGCTAGTGACCCGTCCAAAAACATTCAGTACTTC. Translated: CSASDPSKNIQYF.

The chain links TRBV2 to TRBJ2-3; 13 nucleotides agree with TRBD2. CDR3 length: 17 amino acids. The V gene's germline CDR1 is SNHLY and CDR2 FYNNEI. V shed 7 bases and J 1 base; nucleotides not matched to a gene: 8. The CDR3 DNA reads TGTGCCAGCATCCGGACTAGCGGGGGCCGGGGCACAGATACGCAGTATTTT. It translates to CASIRTSGGRGTDTQYF.

The rearrangement joins TRBV12-3 or TRBV12-4 to TRBJ2-3; the D is unclear. The CDR3 sequence is 12 residues long. V shed 4 bases and J shed 6 bases, with 8 bases lying between them. The CDR3 here is CASSSTGDTQYF. The CDR3 DNA is TGTGCCAGCAGTTCCACCGGGGATACGCAGTATTTT.

The chain joins TRBV7-2 to TRBJ1-5; 7 bases are a match to TRBD1. Losses at the gene ends were 5 bases for V and 4 bases for J; bases not matched to a gene: 5. This CDR3 has 14 residues. Germline V gene sequence: CDR1 SGHTA, CDR2 FQGNSA. The CDR3 nucleotides read TGTGCCAGCAGCCCAGGGGGAGGAAATCAGCCCCAGCATTTT. This encodes CASSPGGGNQPQHF.

V gene TRBV5-1 combines with J gene TRBJ2-3, with 7 bases matching TRBD2. Germline assignment: CDR1 SGHRS and CDR2 YFSETQ. The CDR3 contains 16 residues. The junction had 6 bases not matched to a gene; V was cut back by 1 base and J by 1 base. CDR3 loop: CASSLTGRTGTDTQYF. The DNA of the CDR3 is TGCGCCAGCAGCTTGACCGGGAGGACTGGCACAGATACGCAGTATTTT.

The rearrangement joins TRBV4-2 to TRBJ2-7; D call uncertain. The V end was cut by 4 bases, the J end by 6 bases, with 16 bases between. The germline V gene encodes CDR1 LGHNA and CDR2 YNFKEQ. This CDR3 comprises 14 residues. The CDR3, as DNA: TGTGCCAGCAGCCTGTGGATCTCGGGTAGCGAGCAGTACTTC. This codes for CASSLWISGSEQYF.

V gene TRBV11-2 combines with J gene TRBJ2-2; 8 bases line up with TRBD2. The germline gives CDR1 SGHAT, CDR2 FQNNGV. With V trimmed by 5 bases and J by 3 bases, 8 bases remained unmatched. This CDR3 comprises 16 residues. The CDR3 here is CASSRLGGGDTGELFF. The DNA of the CDR3 is TGTGCCAGCAGCCGTCTCGGGGGGGGCGACACCGGGGAGCTGTTTTTT.

The genes are TRBV12-5 and TRBJ2-2; TRBD1 matches 7 bases. CDR3 length: 15 residues. J gave up 5 bases and V 4 bases, and 7 bases lay outside the gene matches. CDR1 and CDR2 (germline): LGHNT, FRNRAP. This chain's CDR3 is CASGSPDRITGELFF. CDR3 bases: TGTGCTAGTGGTTCCCCGGACAGGATTACCGGGGAGCTGTTTTTT.

The chain links TRBV6-2 or TRBV6-3 to TRBJ2-2; TRBD1 agrees at 8 bases. The germline V gene encodes CDR1 MNHEY and CDR2 SVGEGT. V shed 3 bases and J 6 bases; nucleotides not matched to a gene: 9. This CDR3 contains 16 residues. As DNA, the CDR3 is TGTGCCAGCAGTTATCCCAGGGGGCGCGTGTCCGGGGAGCTGTTTTTT. Translated, it gives CASSYPRGRVSGELFF.

The rearrangement joins TRBV27 to TRBJ2-2, with 8 bases aligning to TRBD2. The CDR3 runs 16 residues. Germline V gene lookup returns CDR1 MNHEY and CDR2 SMNVEV (reference sequence). The ends lost 5 bases at V and 0 bases at J; junction bases unmatched: 5. DNA of the CDR3: TGTGCCAGCAGTGAATTAGCGGGATCGAACACCGGGGAGCTGTTTTTT. Translated: CASSELAGSNTGELFF.

The V call is TRBV21-1, the J call TRBJ1-5; the D segment call TRBD1 is taken from the table without a DNA check. TRBV21-1 is designated a pseudogene. The CDR3 is 14 amino acids. CDR3 DNA: TGTGCCAGCAGCGGACAGGGGGGAGGGCAGCCCCAGCATTTT. This sequence encodes CASSGQGGGQPQHF.

CDR3 sequence: CASSQVLAGANEQFF. The CDR3, as DNA: TGCGCCAGCAGCCAAGTTCTAGCGGGGGCCAATGAGCAGTTCTTC. This chain links TRBV4-1 with TRBJ2-1; the match to TRBD2 covers 10 bases. Unmatched junction bases numbered 3, after V lost 1 base and J lost 6 bases. Germline CDR1 reads MGHRA; CDR2 reads YSYEKL. The CDR3 is made up of 15 amino acids.

V is TRBV5-4 and J is TRBJ2-1; a possible D gene is TRBD1 (6 bases). Trimming took 4 bases from V and 5 from J, leaving 10 bases between them. CDR3 length: 13 amino acids. The germline CDR1 and CDR2 sequences are SGHNT and YYREEE (reference sequence). CDR3 loop: CASSQDRNNEQFF. The CDR3 nucleotides read TGTGCCAGCAGCCAGGACAGAAACAATGAGCAGTTCTTC.

The rearrangement uses TRBV3-1 (or the pseudogene TRBV3-2) and TRBJ2-3; a possible D gene is TRBD2 (6 bases). This CDR3 is 15 amino acids long. Looked up from germline, CDR1 is LGHDT and CDR2 is YNNKEL (reference sequence). Trimming left V 0 bases short and J 5 bases short, with 12 bases between. The CDR3 is CASSQDGGFGDTQYF. In DNA form, the CDR3 reads TGTGCCAGCAGCCAAGATGGGGGGTTTGGAGATACGCAGTATTTT.

This chain links TRBV4-3 with TRBJ2-3; perhaps TRBD2 as D (5 bases). The germline V and J ends were trimmed by 4 bases and 4 bases, with 15 bases remaining between them. CDR3 length: 15 amino acids. Per the germline V gene, CDR1 is LGHNA and CDR2 is YSLEER. The CDR3 here is CASSPAGILADTQYF. DNA for the CDR3: TGCGCCAGCAGCCCCGCCGGGATTTTGGCAGATACGCAGTATTTT.

V is TRBV5-1 and J is TRBJ1-1, with no clear D. Trimming removed 4 bases at V and 2 bases at J, with 9 bases between. The CDR3 contains 13 residues. Germline assignment: CDR1 SGHRS and CDR2 YFSETQ. The CDR3 DNA is TGCGCCAGCAGCCAAGACACAAACACTGAAGCTTTCTTT. It encodes CASSQDTNTEAFF.

In nucleotides, the CDR3 is TGCGCCAGCAGCCAAGGGACTAGCGGGAGGGGGTACAATGAGCAGTTCTTC. Translating it yields CASSQGTSGRGYNEQFF. V and J are TRBV4-3 and TRBJ2-1, with 15 bases fitting TRBD2. The CDR3 is 17 residues long. V lost 1 base and J lost 4; bases outside the gene matches: 2. The V gene's germline CDR1 is LGHNA and CDR2 YSLEER.

The CDR3 DNA is TGTGCCAGCAGCTTAGAGGTCCGCGGGGGGATCTCCTACAATGAGCAGTTCTTC. Translation: CASSLEVRGGISYNEQFF. The chain has TRBV11-2 and TRBJ2-1; the match to TRBD2 covers 8 bases. V shed 0 bases and J 0 bases; nucleotides not matched to a gene: 7. CDR1 and CDR2 from the germline V gene are SGHAT and FQNNGV. The CDR3 runs to 18 residues. The full variable domain, in which reference TRBV11-2 and TRBJ2-1 provide the parts outside the CDR3, is EAGVAQSPRYKIIEKRQSVAFWCNPISGHATLYWYQQILGQGPKLLIQFQNNGVVDDSQLPKDRFSAERLKGVDSTLKIQPAKLEDSAVYLCASSLEVRGGISYNEQFFGPGTRLTVL.

This rearrangement joins TRBV5-6 to TRBJ2-7, with TRBD1 identical over 9 bases. With V trimmed by 4 bases and J by 3 bases, 5 bases remained unmatched. This CDR3 contains 14 residues. Per germline, CDR1 SGHDT and CDR2 YYEEEE. The CDR3 region is CASSPGQGSYEQYF. In DNA form, the CDR3 reads TGTGCCAGCAGCCCGGGACAGGGAAGCTACGAGCAGTACTTC.